The 31 T cell receptor beta chains below come from one sample, sequenced in a study of T-cell reconstitution after alpha-beta-depleted transplantation in children. Unique molecular identifiers were incorporated into the prepared TCRbeta library. A single record per CDR3 protein comes from TCRdb applying MiXCR to the PCR reads. The table records 250,000 to 350,000 distinct CDR3 sequences, roughly 9.5% of them present only once. The source material was PBMCs from the stem cell graft donor, sampled from the stem cell graft. The origin of the receptors is a human donor who donated a stem cell graft to a child with SCID.

This clonotype was observed once. This chain connects TRBV5-1 to TRBJ2-1; D assignment may be TRBD1 or TRBD2 (5 bases each). The germline V and J ends were trimmed by 4 bases and 9 bases, with 8 bases remaining between them. This CDR3 region has 11 residues. Germline CDR1 reads SGHRS; CDR2 reads YFSETQ. CDR3 sequence (DNA): TGCGCCAGCAGCGGGGGACCTGAGCAGTTCTTC. It is translated as CASSGGPEQFF. Full variable domain (remainder filled in from reference TRBV5-1 and TRBJ2-1): KAGVTQTPRYLIKTRGQQVTLSCSPISGHRSVSWYQQTPGQGLQFLFEYFSETQRNKGNFPGRFSGRQFSNSRSEMNVSTLELGDSALYLCASSGGPEQFFGPGTRLTVL.

In this sample, this clonotype turned up a few times. The chain uses TRBV5-1 and TRBJ2-7; 9 nucleotides agree with TRBD1. V trimming: 5 bases; J trimming: 5 bases; junction bases outside the gene matches: 8. CDR3 size: 14 residues. Germline CDR1 is SGHRS and CDR2 is YFSETQ. Here the CDR3 reads CASSWTGTGNEQYF. CDR3 DNA: TGCGCCAGCAGTTGGACCGGGACAGGGAACGAGCAGTACTTC.

The J gene is TRBJ2-1, the V gene TRBV14; 8 nucleotides align to TRBD1. CDR1 SGHDN and CDR2 FVKESK come from the germline V gene. Trimming cost V 4 bases and J 8 bases; bases outside gene matches: 13. CDR3 length: 16 residues. CDR3 amino acids: CASSPRTQGARDEQFF. CDR3 nucleotides: TGTGCCAGCAGCCCACGGACGCAGGGGGCGAGGGATGAGCAGTTCTTC. The full variable domain, rest sourced from reference TRBV14 and TRBJ2-1, is EAGVTQFPSHSVIEKGQTVTLRCDPISGHDNLYWYRRVMGKEIKFLLHFVKESKQDESGMPNNRFLAERTGGTYSTLKVQPAELEDSGVYFCASSPRTQGARDEQFFGPGTRLTVL.

The chain couples TRBV7-9 to TRBJ2-5, with D uncertain. Germline V gene data show CDR1 as SEHNR and CDR2 as FQNEAQ (reference sequence). V lost 1 base, J lost 4 bases, and 10 bases lay in between. There are 14 residues in the CDR3. The CDR3 sequence is CASSLVGQRETQYF. The CDR3 bases are TGTGCCAGCAGCTTAGTCGGTCAACGAGAGACCCAGTACTTC. The whole variable domain, remainder taken from reference TRBV7-9 and TRBJ2-5, is DTGVSQNPRHKITKRGQNVTFRCDPISEHNRLYWYRQTLGQGPEFLTYFQNEAQLEKSRLLSDRFSAERPKGSFSTLEIQRTEQGDSAMYLCASSLVGQRETQYFGPGTRLLVL.

V and J are TRBV20-1 and TRBJ2-5; either TRBD1 or TRBD2 may fit D (5 bases each). V shed 0 bases and J shed 2 bases, with 10 bases lying between them. Looked up from germline, CDR1 is DFQATT and CDR2 is SNEGSKA (reference sequence). This CDR3 is 14 amino acids long. CDR3 nucleotide sequence: TGCAGTGCTAGAGATCTCTGGGGGCAAGAGACCCAGTACTTC. Protein sequence: CSARDLWGQETQYF.

The sample holds a few counts of this clonotype. The chain has TRBV7-8 and TRBJ1-1, with 7 bases identical to TRBD1. The germline V gene encodes CDR1 SGHVS and CDR2 FQNEAQ. The CDR3 runs to 17 residues. The trim removed 5 bases at V and 0 bases at J, leaving 12 bases unmatched. The CDR3 nucleotides are TGTGCCAGCAGCCCGGACAGGCGATCCCTCATGAACACTGAAGCTTTCTTT. Its translation is CASSPDRRSLMNTEAFF.

Only a few counts were recorded for this clonotype. The chain recombines TRBV20-1 with TRBJ2-2, with TRBD1 as a possible D gene (5 bases). Trimming shortened V by 6 bases and J by 4 bases, and 18 bases separated the two germline ends. CDR3 length: 15 residues. From germline, CDR1 is DFQATT and CDR2 SNEGSKA (reference sequence). CDR3 loop: CSAARDSGGTGELFF. CDR3 in DNA: TGCAGTGCAGCCAGGGATTCGGGTGGCACCGGGGAGCTGTTTTTT.

This clonotype appeared many times. The gene calls are TRBV4-1 and TRBJ2-7, with D uncertain. V lost 4 bases, J lost 0 bases, and 7 bases lay in between. The CDR3 is made up of 13 amino acids. In germline, CDR1 is MGHRA, CDR2 YSYEKL. For the CDR3, the DNA is TGCGCCAGCAGCCTCCGAAGCTCCTACGAGCAGTACTTC. It encodes CASSLRSSYEQYF.

This clonotype was observed a handful of times. The chain couples TRBV12-3 or TRBV12-4 to TRBJ2-6; 9 bases map to TRBD1. V shed 2 bases, J shed 0 bases, and the junction held 5 bases outside the gene matches. The CDR3 spans 18 residues. CDR3 residues: CASSLQGQGNSGANVLTF. The CDR3 DNA is TGTGCCAGCAGTTTACAAGGACAGGGGAACTCTGGGGCCAACGTCCTGACTTTC.

This clonotype has a handful of counts. This rearrangement joins TRBV7-9 to TRBJ2-1, with D tentatively TRBD1 (5 bases). Trimming took off 4 bases at V and 4 bases at J, with 20 bases between the two ends. This CDR3 comprises 17 residues. Germline-derived CDR1 and CDR2 are SEHNR and FQNEAQ (reference sequence). CDR3: CASSSRFAGMVYNEQFF. In DNA, the CDR3 is TGTGCCAGCAGCTCCCGTTTCGCAGGGATGGTATACAATGAGCAGTTCTTC.

There are many counts of this clonotype. The chain joins TRBV20-1 to TRBJ1-3; D gene ambiguous. Germline loops: CDR1 DFQATT, CDR2 SNEGSKA (reference sequence). V was cut by 0 bases and J by 0 bases, with 6 bases left in between. The CDR3 consists of 14 residues. The CDR3 spells CSARDLSSGNTIYF. The CDR3 DNA reads as TGCAGTGCTAGAGATCTGTCCTCTGGAAACACCATATATTTT.

V is TRBV7-9 and J is TRBJ2-2; D is unclear. Germline V gene lookup returns CDR1 SEHNR and CDR2 FQNEAQ (reference sequence). V gave up 1 base and J gave up 1 base, with 10 bases separating them. The CDR3 extends over 16 amino acids. The CDR3 protein is CASSLVIGVNTGELFF. CDR3 DNA sequence: TGTGCCAGCAGCTTAGTTATAGGCGTGAACACCGGGGAGCTGTTTTTT.

This clonotype turned up a few times. The J gene is TRBJ1-2, the V gene TRBV6-1; D call uncertain. The V end was cut by 4 bases, the J end by 5 bases, with 14 bases between. This CDR3 has 14 amino acids. Per the germline V gene, CDR1 is MNHNS and CDR2 is SASEGT. The CDR3 reads CASSGRWEGYGYTF. CDR3 DNA: TGTGCCAGCAGTGGGCGCTGGGAGGGTTATGGCTACACCTTC.

The table lists this clonotype with a few counts. The J gene is TRBJ1-5, the V gene TRBV20-1, with 9 bases lining up with TRBD1. Germline V CDR1 and CDR2: DFQATT, SNEGSKA (reference sequence). The V and J ends lost 4 bases and 2 bases, in that order; junction bases with no gene match: 6. This CDR3 contains 15 residues. For the CDR3, the DNA is TGCAGTGCTAAAACAACAGGGGGCGGCAATCAGCCCCAGCATTTT. Protein product: CSAKTTGGGNQPQHF.

The chain carries TRBV25-1 and TRBJ2-5; 9 bases are a match to TRBD2. The CDR3 is 15 amino acids. J lost 5 bases, V lost 4 bases, and 8 bases had no gene match. Germline-derived CDR1 and CDR2 are MGHDK and SYGVNS. CDR3 loop: CASSAGTSISETQYF. In DNA form, the CDR3 reads TGTGCCAGCAGTGCCGGGACTAGCATTTCGGAGACCCAGTACTTC.

The chain uses TRBV7-6 and TRBJ2-7, with D maybe TRBD1 (6 bases). CDR3 length: 15 amino acids. V lost 1 base and J lost 2, with 12 bases in between. Germline CDR1 is SGHVS and CDR2 is FNYEAQ. This CDR3 reads CASSLVADSAYEQYF. In DNA, the CDR3 is TGTGCCAGCAGCTTAGTGGCGGACAGTGCCTACGAGCAGTACTTC.

This clonotype was seen a handful of times. One end of the junction is discordant with germline, which a read error may explain. This chain connects TRBV12-3 or TRBV12-4 to TRBJ2-4; weak D call: TRBD2 (6 bases). The CDR3 extends over 12 amino acids. CDR3: CASSSGGDSEFF. For the CDR3, the DNA is TGTGCCAGCAGTTCCGGCGGGGATTCCGAGTTCTTC.

This clonotype was recorded a few times. The gene calls are TRBV3-1 and TRBJ2-1; unclear D gene. From germline, CDR1 is LGHDT and CDR2 YNNKEL (reference sequence). The ends were cut back, 0 bases at V and 0 bases at J, with 9 bases in the middle. This CDR3 contains 16 residues. This CDR3 is CASSQEAASSYNEQFF. The DNA for the CDR3 is TGTGCCAGCAGCCAAGAAGCCGCTAGCTCCTACAATGAGCAGTTCTTC.

The chain recombines TRBV15 with TRBJ1-2; D unclear. Germline loops: CDR1 LNHNV, CDR2 YYDKDF (reference sequence). Trimming shortened V by 3 bases and J by 3 bases, and 8 bases separated the two germline ends. CDR3 size: 13 residues. The CDR3 DNA follows: TGTGCCACCAGCAGCGGCGGAGACTATGGCTACACCTTC. This codes for CATSSGGDYGYTF.

Many counts were recorded for this clonotype. This sequence joins TRBV18 and TRBJ2-3; no firm D call. CDR3 size: 13 residues. From germline, CDR1 is KGHSH and CDR2 LQKENI. Trimming removed 2 bases from V and 0 bases from J, with 3 bases in between. CDR3 in amino acids: CASSPDSTDTQYF. The CDR3 DNA sequence: TGTGCCAGCTCACCAGACAGCACAGATACGCAGTATTTT.

J is TRBJ2-3 and V is TRBV27, with TRBD2 matching over 9 bases. Per germline, CDR1 MNHEY and CDR2 SMNVEV (reference sequence). The CDR3 totals 17 residues. V dropped 1 base and J dropped 2; count of bases not matched to a gene: 7. The CDR3 coding sequence is TGTGCCAGCAGTTTATTCGCTAGCGGGGCAAACACAGATACGCAGTATTTT. Protein product: CASSLFASGANTDTQYF.

V is TRBV29-1 and J is TRBJ1-2; a possible D gene is TRBD1 (6 bases). The CDR3 contains 13 residues. With 5 bases removed from V and 3 bases from J, the gap between germline ends came to 13 bases. CDR1 SQVTM and CDR2 ANQGSEA come from the germline V gene. In DNA form, the CDR3 reads TGCAGCGTTTCCCCGGGGGCCGACTATGGCTACACCTTC. Translated: CSVSPGADYGYTF. The full variable domain, in which reference TRBV29-1 and TRBJ1-2 provide the parts outside the CDR3, is SAVISQKPSRDICQRGTSLTIQCQVDSQVTMMFWYRQQPGQSLTLIATANQGSEATYESGFVIDKFPISRPNLTFSTLTVSNMSPEDSSIYLCSVSPGADYGYTFGSGTRLTVV.

In its sample, this clonotype was seen many times. The chain joins TRBV6-1 to TRBJ1-2, with 7 bases that match TRBD1. The junction had 9 bases not matched to a gene; V was cut back by 5 bases and J by 3 bases. Germline V gene data show CDR1 as MNHNS and CDR2 as SASEGT. The CDR3 is 15 residues long. This CDR3 is CASSLNRGAYYGYTF. Here the CDR3 DNA reads TGTGCCAGCAGTCTCAACAGGGGAGCTTACTATGGCTACACCTTC.

This chain uses TRBV5-1 with TRBJ2-7; D is possibly TRBD2 (7 bases). Trimming removed 7 bases from V and 0 bases from J, with 14 bases in between. Germline V gives CDR1 SGHRS, CDR2 YFSETQ. The CDR3 runs 14 residues. CDR3 sequence: CASGGGLSSYEQYF. For the CDR3, the DNA is TGCGCCAGCGGCGGGGGCTTGAGCTCCTACGAGCAGTACTTC.

This clonotype turned up a few times. The chain couples TRBV7-9 to TRBJ2-1; a weak D match, TRBD2 (5 bases). The germline CDR1 and CDR2 sequences are SEHNR and FQNEAQ (reference sequence). Trimming left V 0 bases short and J 5 bases short, with 14 bases between. CDR3 length: 16 amino acids. The CDR3 DNA follows: TGTGCCAGCAGCTTAGCGGACTGGGAACCTAACAATGAGCAGTTCTTC. This translates into CASSLADWEPNNEQFF.

This clonotype came up a few times. The J gene is TRBJ2-1, the V gene TRBV6-5; maybe TRBD2 (5 bases). The CDR3 length is 12 residues. Trimming shortened V by 6 bases and J by 9 bases, and 12 bases separated the two germline ends. Germline V gene data show CDR1 as MNHEY and CDR2 as SVGAGI. CDR3 nucleotide sequence: TGTGCCAGCAGCCACGGAGGTACTGAGCAGTTCTTC. Translated: CASSHGGTEQFF.

This clonotype was counted ten times or more. This rearrangement joins TRBV6-1 to TRBJ1-5; D is perhaps TRBD1 (5 bases). Germline CDR1 MNHNS, CDR2 SASEGT. V was pared by 6 bases and J by 3 bases, with 12 bases between. The CDR3 is 14 amino acids. The CDR3 sequence is CASSGGGFNQPQHF. The CDR3 bases are TGTGCCAGCAGCGGGGGGGGATTCAATCAGCCCCAGCATTTT.

There are many counts of this clonotype. The chain combines TRBV5-5 with TRBJ2-7; D unclear. The CDR3 has 13 amino acids. The V gene's germline CDR1 is SGHKS and CDR2 YYEKEE (reference sequence). V was cut by 5 bases and J by 3 bases, with 12 bases left in between. The CDR3 coding sequence is TGTGCCAGCAGTCGCGATCATAACTACGAGCAGTACTTC. Its translation: CASSRDHNYEQYF.

In this sample, this clonotype turned up a few times. This rearrangement joins TRBV12-3 or TRBV12-4 to TRBJ1-6, with a possible D match to TRBD1 (5 bases). Trimming stripped 2 bases from V and 8 bases from J, with 10 bases between. This CDR3 is built from 14 residues. The CDR3, as DNA: TGTGCCAGCAGTTTATCAGGGACTGATTCACCCCTCCACTTT. Translated: CASSLSGTDSPLHF.

This clonotype showed up many times. The chain carries TRBV7-8 and TRBJ2-1; D is possibly TRBD2 (5 bases). CDR1 is SGHVS and CDR2 is FQNEAQ in the germline V gene. Trimming took 1 base from V and 3 from J, leaving 10 bases between them. The CDR3 has 15 residues. The CDR3 region is CASSLDLAYYNEQFF. CDR3 DNA: TGTGCCAGCAGCTTAGACCTAGCTTACTACAATGAGCAGTTCTTC.

This clonotype has ten or more counts. The chain is built from TRBV7-9 and TRBJ1-2; D is possibly TRBD1 (5 bases). The CDR3 sequence is 14 residues long. CDR1 and CDR2 (germline): SEHNR, FQNEAQ (reference sequence). The V and J ends lost 1 base and 8 bases respectively, with 14 bases between them. As DNA, the CDR3 is TGTGCCAGCAGCTTAGGTCGGGACGGCCGAGGCTACACCTTC. Amino acid sequence: CASSLGRDGRGYTF. Looking up the rest from reference TRBV7-9 and TRBJ1-2 gives the full variable domain: DTGVSQNPRHKITKRGQNVTFRCDPISEHNRLYWYRQTLGQGPEFLTYFQNEAQLEKSRLLSDRFSAERPKGSFSTLEIQRTEQGDSAMYLCASSLGRDGRGYTFGSGTRLTVV.